This T cell receptor beta chain was profiled in a study of CXCR3-negative and CXCR3-positive naive CD8 T cells. Carrying UMI labels, the TRB cDNA libraries were prepared through 5' RACE. TCRdb reprocessed the 5' RACE reads and reports one entry per CDR3 protein, with no DNA. Its table records 140,000 to 150,000 distinct CDR3 sequences. On this clonotype itself: Its antigen is as yet unknown.

The CDR3 is 13 residues long. Overall study findings and caveats: TRB CDR3s were more hydrophobic in CXCR3-positive than in CXCR3-negative naive cells.

This clonotype originated in a human donor in good health. Some clones in this sample may be carry-over from other donors' samples. Sequenced material: naive CXCR3+ CD8+ T cells from blood. The subset here: CD45RO-CCR7+CD27+CD95- naive CD8+ T cells expressing CXCR3 (TNR3+). The chain is built from TRBV12-3 or TRBV12-4 and TRBJ1-1; the D call from TCRdb, TRBD1, cannot be confirmed without DNA. CDR3 loop: CASSAGTDIEAFF.